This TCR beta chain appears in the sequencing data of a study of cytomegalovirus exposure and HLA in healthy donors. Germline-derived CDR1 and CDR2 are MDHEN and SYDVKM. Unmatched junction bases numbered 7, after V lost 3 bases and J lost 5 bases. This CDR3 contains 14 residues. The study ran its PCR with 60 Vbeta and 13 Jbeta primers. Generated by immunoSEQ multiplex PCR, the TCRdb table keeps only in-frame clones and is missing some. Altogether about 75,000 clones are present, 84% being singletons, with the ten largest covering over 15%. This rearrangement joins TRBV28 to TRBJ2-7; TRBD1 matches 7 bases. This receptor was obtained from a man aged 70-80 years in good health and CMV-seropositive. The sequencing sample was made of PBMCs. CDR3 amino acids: CASSFPDRAHEQYF. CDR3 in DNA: TGTGCCAGCAGTTTCCCAGACAGGGCCCACGAGCAGTACTTC.